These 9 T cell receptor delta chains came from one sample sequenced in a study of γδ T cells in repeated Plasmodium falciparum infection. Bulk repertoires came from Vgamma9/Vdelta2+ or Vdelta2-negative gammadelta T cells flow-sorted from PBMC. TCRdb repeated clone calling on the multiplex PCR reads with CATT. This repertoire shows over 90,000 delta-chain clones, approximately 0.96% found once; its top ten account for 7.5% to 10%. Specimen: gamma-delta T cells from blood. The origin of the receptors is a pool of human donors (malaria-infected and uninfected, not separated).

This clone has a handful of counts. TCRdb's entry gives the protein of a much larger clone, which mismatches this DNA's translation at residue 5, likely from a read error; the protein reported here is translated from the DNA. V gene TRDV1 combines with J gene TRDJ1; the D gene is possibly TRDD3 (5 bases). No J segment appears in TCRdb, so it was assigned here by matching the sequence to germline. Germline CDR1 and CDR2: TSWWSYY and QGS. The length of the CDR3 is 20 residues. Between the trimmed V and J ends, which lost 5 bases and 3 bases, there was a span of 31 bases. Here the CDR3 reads CALGKSTLPWGPRGSDKLIF. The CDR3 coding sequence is TGTGCTCTTGGGAAATCTACCCTCCCGTGGGGACCCAGGGGGTCCGATAAACTCATCTTT.

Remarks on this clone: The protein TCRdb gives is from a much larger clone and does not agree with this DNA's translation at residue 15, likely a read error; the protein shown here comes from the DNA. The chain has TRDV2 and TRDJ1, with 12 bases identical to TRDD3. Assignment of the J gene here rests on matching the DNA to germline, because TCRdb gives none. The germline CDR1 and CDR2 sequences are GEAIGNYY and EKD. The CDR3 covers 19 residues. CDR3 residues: CACDTVGQATGGYTGKLIF. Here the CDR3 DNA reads TGTGCCTGTGACACCGTGGGGCAAGCTACTGGGGGATACACCGGTAAACTCATCTTT.

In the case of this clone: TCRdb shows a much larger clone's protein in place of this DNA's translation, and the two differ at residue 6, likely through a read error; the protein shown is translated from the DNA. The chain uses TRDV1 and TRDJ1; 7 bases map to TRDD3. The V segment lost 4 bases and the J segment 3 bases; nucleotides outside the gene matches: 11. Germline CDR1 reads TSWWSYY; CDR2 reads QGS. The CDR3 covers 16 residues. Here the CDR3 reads CALGGASLTGADKLIF. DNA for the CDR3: TGTGCTCTTGGGGGGGCCTCCCTTACTGGGGCCGATAAACTCATCTTT.

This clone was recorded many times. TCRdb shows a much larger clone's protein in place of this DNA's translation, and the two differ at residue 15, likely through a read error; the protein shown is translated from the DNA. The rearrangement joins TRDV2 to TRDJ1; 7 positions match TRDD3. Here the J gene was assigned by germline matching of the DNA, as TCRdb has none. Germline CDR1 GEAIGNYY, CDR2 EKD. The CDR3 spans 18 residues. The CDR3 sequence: CACEPLSTGVGYTDRLIF. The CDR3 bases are TGTGCCTGTGAGCCCCTCTCTACTGGGGTCGGGTACACCGATAGACTCATCTTT.

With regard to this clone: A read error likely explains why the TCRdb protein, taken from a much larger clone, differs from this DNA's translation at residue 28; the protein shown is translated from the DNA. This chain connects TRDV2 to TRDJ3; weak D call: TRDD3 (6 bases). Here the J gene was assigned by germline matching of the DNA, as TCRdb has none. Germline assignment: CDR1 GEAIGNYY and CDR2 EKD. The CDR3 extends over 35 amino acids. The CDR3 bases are TGTGCCTGTGACCCCCCGCGGTTGTGCCACGGCAAAGAATACACCTTGGCCAGGATTCTGGGGATTCAATCCATTAGCTCCCGGGACACCCGACAGATGTTTTTC. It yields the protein CACDPPRLCHGKEYTLARILGIQSISSRDTRQMFF.

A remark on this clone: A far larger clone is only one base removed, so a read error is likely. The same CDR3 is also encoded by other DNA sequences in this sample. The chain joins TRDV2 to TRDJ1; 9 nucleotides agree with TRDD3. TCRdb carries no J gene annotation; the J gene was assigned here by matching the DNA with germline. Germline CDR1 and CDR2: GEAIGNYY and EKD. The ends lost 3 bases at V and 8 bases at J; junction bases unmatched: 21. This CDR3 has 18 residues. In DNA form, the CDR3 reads TGTGCCTGTGACGCCAACGGTACTGGGGGACTCAAGGTGGACAAACTCATCTTT. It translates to CACDANGTGGLKVDKLIF.

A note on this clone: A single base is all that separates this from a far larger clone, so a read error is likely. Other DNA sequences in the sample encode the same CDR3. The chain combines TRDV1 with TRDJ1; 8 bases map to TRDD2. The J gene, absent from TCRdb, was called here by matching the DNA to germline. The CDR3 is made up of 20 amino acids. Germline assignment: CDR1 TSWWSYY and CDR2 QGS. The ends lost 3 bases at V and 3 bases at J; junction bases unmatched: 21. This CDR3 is CALGELLTSFLSGSPDKLIF. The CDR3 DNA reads TGTGCTCTTGGGGAGCTCCTTACCTCCTTCCTATCTGGGAGCCCCGATAAACTCATCTTT.

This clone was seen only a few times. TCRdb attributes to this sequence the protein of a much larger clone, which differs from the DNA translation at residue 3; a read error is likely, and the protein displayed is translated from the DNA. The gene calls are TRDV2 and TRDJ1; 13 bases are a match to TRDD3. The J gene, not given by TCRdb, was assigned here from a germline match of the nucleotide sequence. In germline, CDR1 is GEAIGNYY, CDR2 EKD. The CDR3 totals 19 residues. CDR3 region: CARDALLGDTNRLSDKLIF. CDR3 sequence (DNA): TGTGCCCGTGACGCTCTACTGGGGGATACGAACCGATTGAGCGATAAACTCATCTTT.

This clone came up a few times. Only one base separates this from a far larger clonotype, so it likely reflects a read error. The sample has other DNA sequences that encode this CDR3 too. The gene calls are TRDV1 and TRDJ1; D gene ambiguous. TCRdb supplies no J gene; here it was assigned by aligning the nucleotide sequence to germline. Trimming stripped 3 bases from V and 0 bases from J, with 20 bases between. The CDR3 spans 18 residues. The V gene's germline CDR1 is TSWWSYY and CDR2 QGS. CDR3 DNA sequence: TGTGCTCTTGGGGAGCTCGCCGCCCGATCGACGTACACCGATAAACTCATCTTT. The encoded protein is CALGELAARSTYTDKLIF.